This TCR beta chain was captured by sequencing in a study of tumor and adjacent non-tumor tissue in lung cancer. Germline-derived CDR1 and CDR2 are KGHDR and SFDVKD. V lost 0 bases, J lost 4 bases, and 17 bases lay in between. The CDR3 has 17 residues. No cell sorting was done before RNA was extracted from the tissue. This clonotype was found once. Its matching antigen is unknown. Study-level points and caveats: Patients with more diverse tumor TCRs had worse survival.

TCRbeta libraries were built with three rounds of nested PCR, modified from ARM-PCR. TCRdb itself ran the multiplex PCR reads through MiXCR, one entry per CDR3 protein. In the table there are roughly 70,000 distinct CDR3 sequences, less than 80% of which are singletons. The receptor's source is a man in his sixties with non-small cell lung cancer. This chain connects TRBV24-1 to TRBJ2-5, with TRBD1 as a possible D gene (5 bases). The specimen sequenced was lung tumor tissue. The CDR3 is CATSDLVGTSQGETQYF. In DNA form, the CDR3 reads TGTGCCACCAGTGATTTGGTCGGCACCTCCCAGGGAGAGACCCAGTACTTC.